Below, 26 T cell receptor beta chains from the same sample are listed, as sequenced in a study of T cells after posttransplantation cyclophosphamide. Treatment was busulfan-fludarabine conditioning, a marrow graft, and cyclophosphamide on days +3 and +4. Using immunoSEQ multiplex PCR, the repertoire was profiled, and TCRdb retains in-frame clones only, with some absent. The sample presents 8,000 to 10,000 clones, none singletons. Source: PBMCs, taken roughly 350 days after allogeneic stem cell transplant with posttransplant cyclophosphamide. These receptors were collected from a male patient in his fifties or sixties who received an allogeneic stem cell transplant from a related donor and was CMV-positive. The graft donor may account for some of the T cells.

The CDR3 DNA reads as TGTGCCAGCAGCTTCAGCGGGGGGGACTACGAGCAGTACTTC. This encodes CASSFSGGDYEQYF. The genes are TRBV7-2 and TRBJ2-5, with TRBD2 identical over 10 bases. The assigned J gene may be wrong: the sequence end matches TRBJ2-7 better. CDR3 length: 14 residues. Germline CDR1 SGHTA, CDR2 FQGNSA.

This clone was seen repeatedly, ten times or more. The chain recombines TRBV7-2 with TRBJ2-1; 12 nucleotides line up with TRBD2. This CDR3 contains 15 residues. Germline-derived CDR1 and CDR2 are SGHTA and FQGNSA. V trimming: 5 bases; J trimming: 7 bases; junction bases outside the gene matches: 6. In DNA, the CDR3 is TGTGCCAGCAGCCTCGGACTAGCGGGGAAAAATGAGCAGTTCTTC. This translates into CASSLGLAGKNEQFF.

This clone has at least ten counts. The CDR3 loop reads CASSLTGGYLNGYTF. The CDR3 coding sequence is TGCGCCAGCAGCTTAACAGGGGGATATTTGAATGGCTACACCTTC. The V gene is TRBV5-1, the J gene TRBJ1-2; 8 nucleotides agree with TRBD1. J was trimmed by 6 bases and V by 2 bases; bases with no gene match: 9. Germline V lookup: CDR1 SGHRS, CDR2 YFSETQ. There are 15 residues in the CDR3.

This clone is medium-sized in the sample. This chain uses TRBV6-5 with TRBJ2-7, with 11 bases that match TRBD2. Germline lookup yields CDR1 MNHEY and CDR2 SVGAGI. The CDR3 loop spans 15 amino acids. The V and J ends lost 7 bases and 2 bases, in that order; junction bases with no gene match: 7. In nucleotides, the CDR3 is TGTGCCAGCAACGCCGGGACTAGCGGCACCTACGAGCAGTACTTC. Translation gives CASNAGTSGTYEQYF.

This clone was seen ten or more times. The genes are TRBV10-3 and TRBJ2-5; the D gene is possibly TRBD1 (6 bases). Per the germline V gene, CDR1 is ENHRY and CDR2 is SYGVKD. Trimming took 6 bases from V and 1 from J, leaving 12 bases between them. The CDR3 has 14 amino acids. The CDR3 region is CAIRGQSIQETQYF. DNA for the CDR3: TGTGCCATCAGAGGACAGTCCATCCAAGAGACCCAGTACTTC.

This clone was seen repeatedly, ten times or more. V is TRBV18 and J is TRBJ1-3, with no clear D. Trimming took 1 base from V and 0 from J, leaving 7 bases between them. Per the germline V gene, CDR1 is KGHSH and CDR2 is LQKENI. This CDR3 contains 15 residues. The CDR3 here is CASSPLQLSGNTIYF. The CDR3 nucleotides are TGTGCCAGCTCACCACTACAGCTCTCTGGAAACACCATATATTTT.

A remark on this clone: Relative to the germline gene, one junction end is altered; a read error may explain this. The sample has other DNA sequences that encode this CDR3 too. The V gene is TRBV18, the J gene TRBJ2-7; D is unresolved. The CDR3 consists of 13 residues. The V gene's germline CDR1 is KGHSH and CDR2 LQKENI. The DNA of the CDR3 is TGCGCCAGCTCACCCTTTGGCCGCCCCGAGCAGTACTTC. This encodes CASSPFGRPEQYF.

This clone occurred many times. The chain combines TRBV10-3 with TRBJ2-7; D might be TRBD2 (6 bases). Germline CDR1 is ENHRY and CDR2 is SYGVKD. The CDR3 length is 13 residues. The V gene lost 0 bases and the J gene lost 10 bases, with 13 bases spanning the gap. For the CDR3, the DNA is TGTGCCATCAGTGAGTCCGGGGGATGGGTACAGTACTTC. Translating it yields CAISESGGWVQYF.

Ten or more counts support this clone. The rearrangement joins TRBV14 to TRBJ2-4, with 13 bases aligning to TRBD2. The CDR3 is 19 amino acids. Losses at the gene ends were 1 base for V and 2 bases for J; bases not matched to a gene: 8. The germline V gene encodes CDR1 SGHDN and CDR2 FVKESK. CDR3 region: CASSQGRGLAGVPKNIQYF. The CDR3 nucleotides read TGTGCCAGCAGCCAAGGGAGAGGACTAGCGGGAGTTCCCAAAAACATTCAGTACTTC.

There are many counts of this clone. The chain employs TRBV13 and TRBJ1-2; the match to TRBD1 covers 7 bases. The germline V gene encodes CDR1 PRHDT and CDR2 FYEKMQ (reference sequence). J was trimmed by 4 bases and V by 5 bases; bases with no gene match: 10. The length of the CDR3 is 15 residues. The CDR3 DNA is TGTGCCAGCAGCACTAGAGGGACAGAGATCTATGGCTACACCTTC. Translated, it gives CASSTRGTEIYGYTF.

This clone has a count of ten or more. The chain combines TRBV27 with TRBJ1-1; D gene ambiguous. The CDR3 length is 16 residues. Looked up from germline, CDR1 is MNHEY and CDR2 is SMNVEV (reference sequence). V was shortened by 6 bases and J by 4 bases, with 21 bases between the two germline ends. CDR3 sequence: CASRPIGSGWATEAFF. The CDR3 coding sequence is TGTGCCAGCAGACCCATTGGTTCCGGCTGGGCCACTGAAGCTTTCTTT.

This clone was observed a handful of times. The chain employs TRBV11-3 and TRBJ2-3; 9 positions match TRBD2. Per the germline V gene, CDR1 is SGHNT and CDR2 is YENEEA. The V and J ends lost 9 bases and 3 bases, in that order; junction bases with no gene match: 10. CDR3 length: 15 amino acids. The CDR3 DNA reads as TGTGCCAGGGCGGGGGCGGGGGGGCCAACAGATACGCAGTATTTT. Protein: CARAGAGGPTDTQYF.

At least ten counts were recorded for this clone. The chain couples TRBV27 to TRBJ2-1, with 7 nucleotides matching TRBD2. CDR3 size: 15 residues. With V trimmed by 2 bases and J by 14 bases, 15 bases remained unmatched. Germline CDR1 MNHEY, CDR2 SMNVEV (reference sequence). CDR3 region: CASSLTMGLTIPEFF. DNA for the CDR3: TGTGCCAGCAGTTTAACCATGGGACTAACCATTCCCGAGTTCTTC.

At least ten counts were recorded for this clone. The chain recombines TRBV5-1 with TRBJ2-3; D might be TRBD2 (5 bases). CDR1 and CDR2 (germline): SGHRS, YFSETQ. CDR3 length: 16 residues. The V end was cut by 1 base, the J end by 0 bases, with 12 bases between. The CDR3 DNA follows: TGCGCCAGCAGCTTGTACAACGGGGATAGCACAGATACGCAGTATTTT. This gives the protein CASSLYNGDSTDTQYF.

This clone was detected ten times or more. The chain links TRBV30 to TRBJ1-1, with D uncertain. The ends were cut back, 0 bases at V and 11 bases at J, with 13 bases in the middle. Germline V gene data show CDR1 as GTSNPN and CDR2 as SVGIG (reference sequence). This CDR3 contains 12 residues. The CDR3 nucleotides are TGTGCCTGGAGTGTACCCCACACGGGGGCTTTCTTT. Its translation is CAWSVPHTGAFF.

This clone was counted at least ten times. The junction differs from germline at one of its ends, possibly a read error. V is TRBV15 and J is TRBJ1-2, with TRBD1 matching over 12 bases. Germline lookup yields CDR1 LNHNV and CDR2 YYDKDF (reference sequence). There are 12 residues in the CDR3. The CDR3 nucleotides are TGTGCCACCAGAGCGGGACAGGGGGCTATTGCCTTC. Translated, it gives CATRAGQGAIAF.

This clone has ten or more counts. The rearrangement joins TRBV18 to TRBJ2-7, with D possibly TRBD1 on 5 matching bases. Per germline, CDR1 KGHSH and CDR2 LQKENI. Trimming shortened V by 5 bases and J by 3 bases, and 11 bases separated the two germline ends. This CDR3 comprises 13 residues. The CDR3 sequence is CASSIQDGYEQYF. The CDR3 DNA sequence: TGTGCCAGCTCAATACAGGACGGCTACGAGCAGTACTTC.

This clone was recorded many times. The chain employs TRBV2 and TRBJ2-7; possibly TRBD2 for D (5 bases). This CDR3 is 14 amino acids long. Germline CDR1 reads SNHLY; CDR2 reads FYNNEI. V gave up 4 bases and J gave up 6 bases, with 16 bases separating them. CDR3 sequence reads: CASSVEGETGEQYF. CDR3 DNA sequence: TGTGCCAGCAGTGTCGAGGGAGAAACGGGCGAGCAGTACTTC.

This clone was counted many times. In nucleotides, the CDR3 is TGTGCCAGCTCACCAGGAGGGGGCTGGTACGAGCAGTACTTC. It yields the protein CASSPGGGWYEQYF. The rearrangement joins TRBV18 to TRBJ2-7; possibly TRBD1 for D (7 bases). Germline lookup yields CDR1 KGHSH and CDR2 LQKENI. Trimming took 2 bases from V and 4 from J, leaving 12 bases between them. The CDR3 extends over 14 amino acids.

This clone was recorded many times. The genes are TRBV19 and TRBJ2-5, with D possibly matching TRBD2 (6 bases). From germline, CDR1 is LNHDA and CDR2 SQIVND (reference sequence). Trimming cost V 3 bases and J 5 bases, with 16 bases left between them. CDR3 size: 15 residues. This CDR3 reads CASSISAGPGETQYF. In nucleotides, the CDR3 is TGTGCCAGTAGTATTAGTGCGGGGCCCGGGGAGACCCAGTACTTC.

This clone was recorded many times. The chain employs TRBV6-1 and TRBJ2-1; D might be TRBD2 (6 bases). There are 17 residues in the CDR3. V was shortened by 0 bases and J by 3 bases, with 15 bases between the two germline ends. In germline, CDR1 is MNHNS, CDR2 SASEGT. The CDR3 loop is CASSEAGGAVFYNEQFF. CDR3 DNA sequence: TGTGCCAGCAGTGAAGCCGGAGGGGCGGTCTTCTACAATGAGCAGTTCTTC.

This clone has at least ten counts. J is TRBJ2-7 and V is TRBV7-9, with D possibly matching TRBD1 (6 bases). CDR3 length equals 15 residues. Per the germline V gene, CDR1 is SEHNR and CDR2 is FQNEAQ (reference sequence). V gave up 5 bases and J gave up 4 bases, with 18 bases separating them. The CDR3 region has the DNA TGTGCCAGCAGCCGCCAATTGGGGGCTATTTACGAGCAGTACTTC. Translating gives CASSRQLGAIYEQYF.

This clone was observed many times. The genes are TRBV2 and TRBJ2-2; TRBD1 agrees at 12 bases. The CDR3 totals 15 residues. Germline values: CDR1 SNHLY, CDR2 FYNNEI. Trimming at V came to 9 bases and at J to 4 bases, leaving 6 bases not matched to a gene. The CDR3 protein is CASHPGQGATGELFF. The CDR3 DNA is TGTGCCAGTCATCCGGGACAGGGGGCCACCGGGGAGCTGTTTTTT.

This clone was observed at least ten times. The chain is built from TRBV4-3 and TRBJ2-5; maybe TRBD1 (5 bases). The germline V and J ends were trimmed by 0 bases and 5 bases, with 10 bases remaining between them. The CDR3 loop spans 14 amino acids. Per germline, CDR1 LGHNA and CDR2 YSLEER. In DNA form, the CDR3 reads TGCGCCAGCAGCCAAGACAGGGTGGAGGAGACCCAGTACTTC. This codes for CASSQDRVEETQYF.

The V and J genes are TRBV27 and TRBJ1-5; 12 nucleotides agree with TRBD1. This CDR3 region has 15 residues. Germline CDR1 and CDR2: MNHEY and SMNVEV (reference sequence). J lost 7 bases, V lost 5 bases, and 6 bases had no gene match. The CDR3: CASSRDRGPEQPQHF. The CDR3 coding sequence is TGTGCCAGCAGTCGGGACAGGGGGCCGGAGCAGCCCCAGCATTTT.

By sample fraction, this clone is medium-sized. This chain uses TRBV29-1 with TRBJ2-5, with 9 bases lining up with TRBD1. Per the germline V gene, CDR1 is SQVTM and CDR2 is ANQGSEA. The CDR3 runs to 14 residues. V was clipped by 4 bases and J by 5 bases; unmatched bases: 8. CDR3 sequence: CSVAPQGAGETQYF. As DNA, the CDR3 is TGCAGCGTTGCCCCACAGGGGGCGGGGGAGACCCAGTACTTC. Complete variable domain (other parts from reference TRBV29-1 and TRBJ2-5): SAVISQKPSRDICQRGTSLTIQCQVDSQVTMMFWYRQQPGQSLTLIATANQGSEATYESGFVIDKFPISRPNLTFSTLTVSNMSPEDSSIYLCSVAPQGAGETQYFGPGTRLLVL.